The rows below give T cell receptor beta chains drawn from one sample of a study of T cells in tumors after PD-1 blockade. Sequencing used immunoSEQ multiplex PCR; TCRdb keeps in-frame clones, though not all of them. The profile covers approximately 60,000 clones, with around 72% appearing a single time and 4.7% taken by the ten largest. Specimen: PBMCs, collected after anti-PD-1 treatment. The receptors here all came from a human donor with basal cell carcinoma. CDR3s include the opening cysteine and the closing phenylalanine or tryptophan. Each record gives: J gene, CDR3 length, V gene, CDR3 protein.

>TRBJ2-5|13|TRBV5-1
CASTLAGGETQYF
>TRBJ1-1|15|TRBV3-1/TRBV3-2
CASSQATSTIATAFF
>TRBJ1-6|13|TRBV6-6
CASRRDSNSPLHF
>TRBJ1-1|14|TRBV7-9
CASSHTSKNTEAFF
>TRBJ2-5|15|TRBV3-1/TRBV3-2
CASSLSAGAEETQYF
>TRBJ1-1|15|TRBV6-4
CASSDPGTERLEAFF
>TRBJ1-1|16|TRBV6-1
CASSEYSGSFNTEAFF
>TRBJ2-7|15|TRBV29-1
CSVVRWTGWTYEQYF
>TRBJ2-5|13|TRBV5-1
CASSSGGQETQYF
>TRBJ1-4|14|TRBV7-9
CASSLGQINEKLFF
>TRBJ2-7|17|TRBV1
CTSSQDHYPRPSYEQYF
>TRBJ2-5|12|TRBV18
CASSPDAQTQYF
>TRBJ2-1|16|TRBV7-9
CASSRTSGDYYNEQFF
>TRBJ1-2|15|TRBV6-2/TRBV6-3
CASSYRPGSTYGYTF
>TRBJ1-1|14|TRBV5-1
CASSLAGVETEAFF
>TRBJ2-3|14|TRBV5-6
CASSTDRGRDTQYF
>TRBJ2-4|15|TRBV10-3
CAISAEDGYGNIQYF
>TRBJ1-5|15|TRBV7-9
CASSLAGGSNQPQHF
>TRBJ2-3|17|TRBV4-1
CASSHGKAGGRGDTQYF
>TRBJ2-5|18|TRBV6-1
CASSEAKLADISQETQYF
>TRBJ2-6|18|TRBV18
CASSPPRGSEAGANVLTF
>TRBJ1-2|13|TRBV12-3/TRBV12-4
CASRSELNYGYTF
>TRBJ1-3|14|TRBV10-2
CATRTDPSGNTIYF
>TRBJ2-3|16|TRBV19
CASNPGLAPFTDTQYF
>TRBJ2-6|18|TRBV18
CASSPQGGPLSGANVLTF
>TRBJ1-5|12|TRBV12-1
CASSFGNQPQHF
>TRBJ2-1|17|TRBV10-3
CAITDKTGFGSYNEQFF
>TRBJ2-7|15|TRBV6-6
CASRTTGTGTYEQYF